This T cell receptor beta chain was recovered during a study of T cells in localized non-small cell lung cancer (TCRdb year 2020). In terms of the full investigation: T cell repertoires of 200 to 300 early-stage NSCLC patients were analyzed, with tumors being compared against uninvolved tumor-adjacent lungs. The cohort comprised approximately 240 treatment-naïve NSCLC patients with resected, localized lung tumors. The mean age of the NSCLC patients was roughly 70 years, with about 120 men and approximately 100 women.

Comments on this clone: Its antigen has not been determined. Per-nucleotide qualities are absent, and no much larger clonotype sits a single base away.

The immunoSEQ Assay was used to sequence TCR beta CDR3 regions from DNA. The authors processed their data as follows. To compute T cell density, TCR beta template counts were normalized to usable DNA, which was estimated by amplifying housekeeping genes. The preseqR package was used to estimate richness by extrapolating to 400,000 templates for PBMC samples and to 120,000 templates for tissue samples. Clonality was defined as one minus Pielou's evenness. Differential abundance testing on productive amino-acid clonotypes, with a minimum total count of 5 and an alpha of 0.1, was used to identify tissue-enriched TCRs. The Jaccard Index and the Morisita Overlap Index were used to quantify repertoire overlap between compartments. GLIPH clustered TCR beta CDR3s with public tetramer-defined viral CDR3s; viral motifs required at least three viral sequences plus V-gene enrichment. In TCRdb, the immuneACCESS table is reduced to in-frame sequences with V and J assigned. These tables do not hold every clone; where another copy was compared, an unresolved V gene accounts for under half, and the others remain unexplained. The DNA gave D and trimming, while V, J and clone size come from that table. This sample holds roughly 39,000 clones; roughly nine tenths were observed only once. 10% to 13% of the sample goes to the ten largest clones.

CDR1 SGHAT and CDR2 FQNNGV were looked up in the germline V gene. The CDR3 has 15 amino acids, counting the end cysteine and phenylalanine. Of the read, only the CDR3 DNA is kept; its 45 bases are in frame from base 1. The V end gives up 3 bases and the J end 7 bases, leaving 6 bases in the junction not matched to a gene. What the research found in general, with its limitations: Uninvolved tumor-adjacent lung showed the highest T cell clonality, higher than tumor, which suggests more focused antigenic responses in the uninvolved tumor-adjacent lung. Because the study design was exploratory, TCR variables were selected using unadjusted p-values without false-discovery rate correction. Because multi-region tumor sequencing was not done, intratumor heterogeneity could not be ruled out. Higher blood T cell density associated with longer overall survival, while higher adjacent-lung clonality associated with shorter survival. Of the top 100 tumor clones, a median of roughly 60 were detected in paired uninvolved adjacent lung; under 35 were also among that lung's top 100.

At diagnosis, peripheral blood, uninvolved tumor-adjacent lung and tumor were collected and stored as a combination of fresh-frozen and FFPE material. For TCR repertoire profiling, blood samples were analyzed in the form of peripheral blood mononuclear cells. The material sequenced was PBMCs, taken before any cancer treatment. The receptor's source is a woman aged 40 to 75 with stage II lung adenocarcinoma. The V and J segments used are TRBV11-2 and TRBJ2-1; 10 junctional bases match TRBD2. The nucleotide sequence is TGTGCCAGCAGCTTGGGCCCTAGCGGGGGTAATGAGCAGTTCTTC. The resulting protein is CASSLGPSGGNEQFF.